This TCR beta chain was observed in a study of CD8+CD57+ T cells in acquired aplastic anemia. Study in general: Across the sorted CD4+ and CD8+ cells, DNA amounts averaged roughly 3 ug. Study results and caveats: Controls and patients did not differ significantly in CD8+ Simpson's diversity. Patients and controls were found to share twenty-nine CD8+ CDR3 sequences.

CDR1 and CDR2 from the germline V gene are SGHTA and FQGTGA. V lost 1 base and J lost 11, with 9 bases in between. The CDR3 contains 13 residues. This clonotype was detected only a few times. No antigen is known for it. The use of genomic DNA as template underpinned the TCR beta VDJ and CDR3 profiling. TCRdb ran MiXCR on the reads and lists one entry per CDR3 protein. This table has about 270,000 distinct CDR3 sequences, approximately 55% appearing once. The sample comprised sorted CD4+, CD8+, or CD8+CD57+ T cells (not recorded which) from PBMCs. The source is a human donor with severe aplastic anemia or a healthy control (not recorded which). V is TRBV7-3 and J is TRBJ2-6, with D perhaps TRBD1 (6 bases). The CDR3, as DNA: TGTGCCAGCAGCTTAAACAGGGATGACGTCCTGACTTTC. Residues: CASSLNRDDVLTF.